This T cell receptor (beta chain) was documented in a study of beta chain features in type 1 diabetes. Looked up from germline, CDR1 is MDHEN and CDR2 is SYDVKM. There are 11 residues in the CDR3. The V end was cut by 2 bases, the J end by 10 bases, with 7 bases between. As to this clone: What it binds is unknown.

Of the isolated RNA, all was reverse transcribed, and so the sequenced material was expressed TCRB transcripts. Produced via immunoSEQ multiplex PCR; TCRdb's table is partial and in-frame only. The sample gives 45,000 to 65,000 clones, 50% to 55% of which show up once; 2.6% is in the top ten. Regarding the study as a whole: A moderate, significant TCRB CDR3 shortening appeared in type 1 diabetes across four CD4+ subsets. Patients with type 1 diabetes carried fewer insertions and had more deletions at their VDJ junctions.

The TCR comes from a woman aged 40 to 49 with type 1 diabetes. Sequenced input: Tregs from blood. This chain links TRBV28 with TRBJ2-3; possibly TRBD2 for D (5 bases). CDR3 protein: CASSLGAAQYF. The CDR3 region has the DNA TGTGCCAGCAGTTTAGGAGCGGCGCAGTATTTT.